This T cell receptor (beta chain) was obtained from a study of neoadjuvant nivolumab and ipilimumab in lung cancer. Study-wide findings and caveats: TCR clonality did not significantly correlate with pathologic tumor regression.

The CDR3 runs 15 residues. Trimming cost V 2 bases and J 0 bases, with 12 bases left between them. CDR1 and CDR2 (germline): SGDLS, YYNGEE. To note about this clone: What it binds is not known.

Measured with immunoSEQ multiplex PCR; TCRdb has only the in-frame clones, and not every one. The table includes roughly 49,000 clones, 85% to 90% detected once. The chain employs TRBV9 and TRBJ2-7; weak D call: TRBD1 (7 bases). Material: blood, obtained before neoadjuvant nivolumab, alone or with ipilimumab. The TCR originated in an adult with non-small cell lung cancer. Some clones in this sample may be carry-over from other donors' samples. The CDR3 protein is CASSVPRDSSYEQYF. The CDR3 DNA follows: TGTGCCAGCAGCGTCCCGCGGGACAGCTCCTACGAGCAGTACTTC.